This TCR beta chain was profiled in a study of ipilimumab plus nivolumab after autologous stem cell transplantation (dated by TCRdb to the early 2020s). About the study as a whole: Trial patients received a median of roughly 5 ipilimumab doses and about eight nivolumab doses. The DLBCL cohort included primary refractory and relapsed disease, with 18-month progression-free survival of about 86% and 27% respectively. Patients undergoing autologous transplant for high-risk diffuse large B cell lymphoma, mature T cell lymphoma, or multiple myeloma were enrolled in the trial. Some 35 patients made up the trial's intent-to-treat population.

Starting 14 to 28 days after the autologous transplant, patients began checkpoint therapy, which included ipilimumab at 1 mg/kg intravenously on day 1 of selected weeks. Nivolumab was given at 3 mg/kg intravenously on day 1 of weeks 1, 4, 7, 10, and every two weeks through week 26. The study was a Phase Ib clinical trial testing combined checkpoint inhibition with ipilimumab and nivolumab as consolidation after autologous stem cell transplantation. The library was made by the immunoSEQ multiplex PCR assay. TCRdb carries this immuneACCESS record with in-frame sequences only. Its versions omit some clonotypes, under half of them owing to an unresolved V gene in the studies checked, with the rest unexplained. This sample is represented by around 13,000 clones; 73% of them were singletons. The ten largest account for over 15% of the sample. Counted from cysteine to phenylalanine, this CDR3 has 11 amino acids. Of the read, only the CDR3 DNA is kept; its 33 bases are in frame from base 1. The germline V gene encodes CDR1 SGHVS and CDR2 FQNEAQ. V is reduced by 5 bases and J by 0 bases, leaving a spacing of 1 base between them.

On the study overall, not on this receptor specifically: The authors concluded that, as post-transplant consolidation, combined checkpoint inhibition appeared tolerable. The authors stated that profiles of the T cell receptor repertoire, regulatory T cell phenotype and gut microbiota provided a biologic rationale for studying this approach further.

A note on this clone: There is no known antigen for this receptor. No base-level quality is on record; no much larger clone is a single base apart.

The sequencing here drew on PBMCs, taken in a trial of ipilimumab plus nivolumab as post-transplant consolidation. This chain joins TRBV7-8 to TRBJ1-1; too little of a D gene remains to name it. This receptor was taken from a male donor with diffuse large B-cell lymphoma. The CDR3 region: CASSLNTEAFF. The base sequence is TGTGCCAGCAGCCTGAACACTGAAGCTTTCTTT. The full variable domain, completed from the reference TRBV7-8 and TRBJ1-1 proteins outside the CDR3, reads GAGVSQSPRYKVAKRGQDVALRCDPISGHVSLFWYQQALGQGPEFLTYFQNEAQLDKSGLPSDRFFAERPEGSVSTLKIQRTQQEDSAVYLCASSLNTEAFFGQGTRLTVV.